Listed below are T cell receptor beta chains from one sample, sequenced in a study of blood T cells in healthy people across ages. TCRdb called the 5' RACE reads again in MiXCR, with one record for every CDR3 protein. The sample holds about 1,400,000 distinct CDR3 sequences, approximately 38% seen once. Sequencing used blood. Source of these receptors: a woman aged 18 to 35 in good health. Each CDR3 is given with its conserved first and last residue. A D gene is named only where the DNA matches it firmly. Clone size, where shown, is once, few, many, or a class for clones that have expanded.

j_gene	v_gene	abundance	d_gene	CDR3nt	CDR3aa
TRBJ2-7	TRBV7-2	NA	NA	TGTGCCAGCAGCTTAGTTAGGACTGCAACCTACGAGCAGTACTTC	CASSLVRTATYEQYF
TRBJ2-7	TRBV7-3	NA	TRBD1	TGTGCCAGCACCCCAAATTCCGGGACAGGGGTCCTATCCCTGAAATACGAGCAGTACTTC	CASTPNSGTGVLSLKYEQYF
TRBJ2-7	TRBV4-1	many	NA	TGCGCCAGCAGCCAAGGGGGACAACGAACGAGCTCCTACGAGCAGTACTTC	CASSQGGQRTSSYEQYF
TRBJ1-1	TRBV11-2	NA	TRBD1	TGTGCCAGCAGCCCTGGACAGGGGGCGGCCACTGAAGCTTTCTTT	CASSPGQGAATEAFF
TRBJ2-1	TRBV11-2	few	NA	TGTGCCAGCAGCCATGGGAATACCGGGACTCCGCAGTTCTTC	CASSHGNTGTPQFF
TRBJ2-7	TRBV20-1	NA	TRBD1	TGCAGTGCTAGGCCGGGACAGCGGTACGAGCAGTACTTC	CSARPGQRYEQYF
TRBJ2-5	TRBV20-1	few	TRBD2	TGCAGTGCTAGCGAGGGGACTAAGCAAGAGACCCAGTACTTC	CSASEGTKQETQYF
TRBJ2-7	TRBV28	NA	NA	TGTGCCAGCAGCTACCTTGGGCCGTACGAGCAGTACTTC	CASSYLGPYEQYF
TRBJ1-4	TRBV3-1	NA	NA	TGTGCCAGCAGCCAAGTGCAGGCCGAAAAACTGTTTTTT	CASSQVQAEKLFF
TRBJ1-2	TRBV6-5	NA	TRBD1	TGTGCCAGCAGTTACTGGGGGGACAGGGAAAACTATGGCTACACCTTC	CASSYWGDRENYGYTF
TRBJ2-7	TRBV3-1	NA	TRBD2	TGTGCCAGCAGCCAAGTGCGGCGACGAGCGGGAGGGGACGAGCAGTACTTC	CASSQVRRRAGGDEQYF
TRBJ2-7	TRBV30	NA	TRBD2	TGTGCCTGGAGTGGGGGTAAACTAGCGGGAGTGTACGAGCAGTACTTC	CAWSGGKLAGVYEQYF
TRBJ1-5	TRBV3-1	few	TRBD1	TGTGCCAGCAGCCAAGGCTGGACAGGGGGTCAGCCCCAGCATTTT	CASSQGWTGGQPQHF
TRBJ2-3	TRBV7-2	NA	NA	TGTGCCAGCAGCTTGGGGAGTACTAGGGGCACAGATACGCAGTATTTT	CASSLGSTRGTDTQYF
TRBJ2-2	TRBV29-1	NA	TRBD1	TGCAGCGCCCGTACCGGGACAGGGAACACCGGGGAGCTGTTTTTT	CSARTGTGNTGELFF
TRBJ2-5	TRBV6-5	NA	TRBD2	TGTGCCAGCAGCCAGGCGGCGGGACTAGGCTACAATGAGCAGTACTTC	CASSQAAGLGYNEQYF
TRBJ2-1	TRBV5-1	NA	NA	TGCGCCACCAAGGACGGCCTCGGGAATGAGCAGTTCTTC	CATKDGLGNEQFF
TRBJ1-5	TRBV29-1	NA	NA	TGCAGCGTTAACGGTGGGGGCAATAAGCCCCAGCATTTT	CSVNGGGNKPQHF
TRBJ2-5	TRBV29-1	few	NA	TGCAGCGTTGAACGGGACAAAGAGACCCAGTACTTC	CSVERDKETQYF
TRBJ1-5	TRBV27	NA	TRBD1	TGTGCCAGCAGTTTAGGCCAGGGGGCCTGGCCCCAGCATTTT	CASSLGQGAWPQHF
TRBJ2-1	TRBV27	NA	TRBD2	TGTGCCAGCAGCACGACTAGCGGGGGTACGGGGAATGAGCAGTTCTTC	CASSTTSGGTGNEQFF
TRBJ2-3	TRBV9	NA	TRBD2	TGTGCCAGCAGCGTAGGGAGCGGGGGCTCAGATACGCAGTATTTT	CASSVGSGGSDTQYF
TRBJ2-1	TRBV6-5	few	TRBD1	TGTGCCAGCAGTGGGACAGAAGTAAATGAGCAGTTCTTC	CASSGTEVNEQFF
TRBJ1-6	TRBV21-1	few	NA	TGTGCCAGCAGCAACCGGGACAAGCGGTATAATTCACCCCTCCACTTT	CASSNRDKRYNSPLHF
TRBJ2-1	TRBV5-6	NA	NA	TGTGCCAGCAGGAGTAGAGGGGAAAATGAGCAGTTCTTC	CASRSRGENEQFF
TRBJ2-7	TRBV7-8	NA	NA	TGTGCCAGCAGCTTAGCTCCAGGGGGGGGCGAGCAGTACTTC	CASSLAPGGGEQYF
TRBJ1-2	TRBV20-1	few	NA	TGCAGTGCTTCCGATTGGGGCGACTTGCCTCTCTATGGCTACACCTTC	CSASDWGDLPLYGYTF
TRBJ2-7	TRBV12-3/TRBV12-4	NA	NA	TGTGCCAGCAGTTTAGTTGTCCCCCCCGAGCAGTACTTC	CASSLVVPPEQYF
TRBJ2-1	TRBV5-1	few	TRBD2	TGCGCCAGCAGCTCCTCCGGGACTAGCGGGTCGCCATCCTACAATGAGCAGTTCTTC	CASSSSGTSGSPSYNEQFF
TRBJ1-6	TRBV30	NA	NA	TGTGCCCTAGGGCTACGGAATTCACCCCTCCACTTT	CALGLRNSPLHF
TRBJ2-3	TRBV6-1	NA	TRBD2	TGTGCCAGCAGTGCCCGTGCGGGAGGACCAGATACGCAGTATTTT	CASSARAGGPDTQYF
TRBJ2-7	TRBV6-6	NA	NA	TGTGCCAGCAGTTACAGCAGCCGGGACCCCACCCCCTACGAGCAGTACTTC	CASSYSSRDPTPYEQYF
TRBJ1-5	TRBV6-2/TRBV6-3	NA	NA	TGTGCCAGCAGGGACTTCTTGAGCAATCAGCCCCAGCATTTT	CASRDFLSNQPQHF
TRBJ2-1	TRBV3-1	NA	TRBD2	TGTGCCAGCAGCCGAAAGCGGGAGCTCGATGAGCAGTTCTTC	CASSRKRELDEQFF
TRBJ2-3	TRBV5-1	many	TRBD2	TGTGCCAGCAGTCTTGGACTAGCGGGAGGAGATACGCAGTATTTT	CASSLGLAGGDTQYF
TRBJ2-2	TRBV15	once	NA	TGTGCCACCAGCACCCTCGGTGGGGGCACCGGGGAGCTGTTTTTT	CATSTLGGGTGELFF
TRBJ1-1	TRBV29-1	NA	NA	TGCAGCGTCCATGGCGCAGGGAACACTGAAGCTTTCTTT	CSVHGAGNTEAFF
TRBJ1-5	TRBV21-1	few	NA	TGTGCCAGCAGCAAAATCCCAAGTAGCAATCAGCCCCAGCATTTT	CASSKIPSSNQPQHF
TRBJ2-3	TRBV29-1	NA	TRBD2	TGCAGCGTGACGAGGACTAGTCCGCCAGATACGCAGTATTTT	CSVTRTSPPDTQYF
TRBJ1-1	TRBV24-1	NA	NA	TGTGCCACCAGTGAGGGAGGACGGAGTGAAGCTTTCTTT	CATSEGGRSEAFF